A single sample gave rise to the 15 T cell receptor beta chains below, sequenced in a study of human T cells and chemical hapten exposure. TCRdb reprocessed the RACE reads via MiXCR and lists one record per CDR3 protein. The sample has around 42,000 distinct CDR3 sequences, around 12% seen once; the top ten hold about 6%. This sample's time point: pre-sensitization, week 0. Treatment reported: therapeutic diphenylcyclopropenone sensitization with weekly scalp DPC. Source: whole blood, taken in connection with sensitization to the hapten diphenylcyclopropenone (DPC). The receptors stem from a woman aged 25 to 39 with alopecia areata. Some clones in this sample may be carry-over from other donors' samples.

This clonotype appeared a few times. The CDR3 bases are TGCGCCAGCAGCTTGGCCATCACCGGGGAGCTGTTTTTT. It is translated as CASSLAITGELFF. The genes are TRBV5-1 and TRBJ2-2; no clear D gene. Germline lookup yields CDR1 SGHRS and CDR2 YFSETQ. The CDR3 runs 13 residues. The V and J ends lost 0 bases and 4 bases respectively, with 4 bases between them.

This clonotype was picked up many times. The J gene is TRBJ2-2, the V gene TRBV18; D unclear. The CDR3 consists of 15 residues. Trimming left V 0 bases short and J 4 bases short, with 9 bases between. In germline, CDR1 is KGHSH, CDR2 LQKENI. The CDR3 spells CASSPPGMVTGELFF. For the CDR3, the DNA is TGTGCCAGCTCACCACCGGGTATGGTCACCGGGGAGCTGTTTTTT.

This clonotype showed up many times. The CDR3 coding sequence is TGTGCCAGCTCACCAGCGGGACGCTCGAACACCGGGGAGCTGTTTTTT. Its protein is CASSPAGRSNTGELFF. The chain recombines TRBV18 with TRBJ2-2, with D possibly matching TRBD2 (6 bases). Germline CDR1 and CDR2: KGHSH and LQKENI. This CDR3 is built from 16 residues. The ends were cut back, 2 bases at V and 0 bases at J, with 10 bases in the middle.

This clonotype was picked up many times. V usage is TRBV5-1 and J usage is TRBJ1-4; tentative D call: TRBD1 (5 bases). The V end was cut by 4 bases, the J end by 8 bases, with 12 bases between. Germline V gene data show CDR1 as SGHRS and CDR2 as YFSETQ. This CDR3 is 13 amino acids long. CDR3 sequence reads: CASSGGSDEKLFF. Here the CDR3 DNA reads TGCGCCAGCAGCGGGGGTTCGGACGAAAAACTGTTTTTT.

In this sample, this clonotype turned up a few times. The V and J genes are TRBV28 and TRBJ2-1; D is unresolved. This CDR3 has 14 amino acids. V lost 7 bases, J lost 3 bases, and 13 bases lay in between. Germline V lookup: CDR1 MDHEN, CDR2 SYDVKM. CDR3 in amino acids: CASKGFPNYNEQFF. The CDR3 bases are TGTGCCAGCAAAGGATTCCCGAACTACAATGAGCAGTTCTTC.

This clonotype was seen ten or more times. J is TRBJ2-3 and V is TRBV19; 10 bases match TRBD2. The ends lost 6 bases at V and 0 bases at J; junction bases unmatched: 9. This CDR3 spans 17 amino acids. CDR1 is LNHDA, CDR2 SQIVND, per germline (reference sequence). Here the CDR3 reads CASRSPSAGGSTDTQYF. The CDR3 DNA sequence: TGTGCCAGTAGGAGCCCCTCAGCGGGAGGGAGCACAGATACGCAGTATTTT.

This clonotype was detected ten times or more. This chain connects TRBV6-6 to TRBJ1-4; D might be TRBD1 (6 bases). Germline V gene sequence: CDR1 MNHNY, CDR2 SVGAGI (reference sequence). V shed 4 bases and J shed 8 bases, with 14 bases lying between them. The CDR3 contains 14 residues. Here the CDR3 reads CASSWIRGSEKLFF. CDR3 sequence (DNA): TGTGCCAGCAGTTGGATCAGGGGCAGCGAAAAACTGTTTTTT.

There are a few counts of this clonotype. The rearrangement links TRBV5-1 to TRBJ2-1; D is possibly TRBD2 (6 bases). Trimming pared 5 bases from V and 4 bases from J, leaving 13 bases between. Germline CDR1 SGHRS, CDR2 YFSETQ. The CDR3 runs to 14 residues. The CDR3 reads CASSEGGPYNEQFF. CDR3 coding DNA: TGCGCCAGCAGTGAGGGAGGACCTTACAATGAGCAGTTCTTC.

In this sample, this clonotype turned up many times. The chain recombines TRBV5-6 with TRBJ1-2; perhaps TRBD1 as D (5 bases). The CDR3 covers 12 residues. The V and J ends lost 0 bases and 5 bases respectively, with 5 bases between them. Germline loops: CDR1 SGHDT, CDR2 YYEEEE. CDR3 nucleotide sequence: TGTGCCAGCAGCTTGGAGGGGTATGGCTACACCTTC. Encoded protein: CASSLEGYGYTF.

The chain's CDR3 is CASSLRNQHEQYF. The CDR3 coding sequence is TGCGCCAGCAGCTTGAGGAATCAGCACGAGCAGTACTTC. J is TRBJ2-7 and V is TRBV5-1; D is unclear. Trimming removed 1 base from V and 5 bases from J, with 10 bases in between. This CDR3 has 13 amino acids. Germline CDR1 SGHRS, CDR2 YFSETQ. Full variable domain (rest looked up from reference TRBV5-1 and TRBJ2-7): KAGVTQTPRYLIKTRGQQVTLSCSPISGHRSVSWYQQTPGQGLQFLFEYFSETQRNKGNFPGRFSGRQFSNSRSEMNVSTLELGDSALYLCASSLRNQHEQYFGPGTRLTVT.

CDR3 region: CASSSGTPPGEQYF. CDR3 sequence (DNA): TGTGCCAGCAGCTCCGGGACCCCGCCAGGAGAGCAGTACTTC. The genes are TRBV7-9 and TRBJ2-7; D possibly uses TRBD1 or TRBD2 (5 bases each). Trimming shortened V by 4 bases and J by 7 bases, and 17 bases separated the two germline ends. This CDR3 comprises 14 residues. The germline CDR1 and CDR2 sequences are SEHNR and FQNEAQ (reference sequence).

This clonotype has a handful of counts. The rearrangement uses TRBV28 and TRBJ2-7; no clear D. The CDR3 covers 14 residues. The germline gives CDR1 MDHEN, CDR2 SYDVKM. V lost 7 bases and J lost 4, with 17 bases in between. As DNA, the CDR3 is TGTGCCAGCACCTCCCTAGGCGGCCCGTACGAGCAGTACTTC. Translated, it gives CASTSLGGPYEQYF.

This clonotype was detected many times. The chain carries TRBV29-1 and TRBJ2-4; 8 positions match TRBD2. CDR1 and CDR2 (germline): SQVTM, ANQGSEA. This CDR3 has 14 amino acids. V lost 7 bases, J lost 7 bases, and 12 bases stayed unmatched. DNA of the CDR3: TGCAGCGCCGGAAGTACCGGGAGGGGGAACATTCAGTACTTC. Its translation is CSAGSTGRGNIQYF.

Ten or more counts support this clonotype. The chain employs TRBV20-1 and TRBJ2-1; TRBD2 might be the D (6 bases). V dropped 5 bases and J dropped 6 bases, with 20 bases sitting between them. Per germline, CDR1 DFQATT and CDR2 SNEGSKA (reference sequence). The CDR3 totals 15 residues. CDR3 residues: CSARGFRDFPNEQFF. The DNA for the CDR3 is TGCAGTGCTCGGGGGTTCCGGGACTTCCCCAATGAGCAGTTCTTC.

This clonotype was detected a few times. The rearrangement links TRBV7-3 to TRBJ2-2; 7 positions agree with TRBD2. Germline V gene lookup returns CDR1 SGHTA and CDR2 FQGTGA. The length of the CDR3 is 15 residues. Germline trimming cut 3 bases from V and 3 bases from J; bases unmatched to any gene: 4. The DNA for the CDR3 is TGTGCCAGCAGCTTGGGGGACTACCACACCGGGGAGCTGTTTTTT. Translating gives CASSLGDYHTGELFF.